Listed here is a single T cell receptor beta chain. Its specificity is not known. The donors, all of them Caucasian adults, lived in Nashville, Tennessee. This specimen comes from a study of shared clonotypes between healthy human individuals. Clones were sequenced by immunoSEQ multiplex PCR, and TCRdb holds only the in-frame ones, with some missing. The profile covers millions of clones, with approximately 95% appearing a single time and 0.39% taken by the ten largest. Regarding the study as a whole: Among donors, sharing of clonotypes was expected to be affected by sequencing depth.

This sequence originates from a man between 18 and 29 years old in good health. Some clones in this sample may be carry-over from other donors' samples. Sample: naive CD4+ T cells from PBMCs. The subset: CD45RA+ positively selected.

CDR3 sequence (DNA): TGTGCCAGCAGTCCCCTAGGGGCCCGGGCCCAAGAGACCCAGTACTTC. Translating gives CASSPLGARAQETQYF. This chain joins TRBV27 and TRBJ2-5; a possible D gene is TRBD1 (5 bases). Looked up from germline, CDR1 is MNHEY and CDR2 is SMNVEV (reference sequence). Trimming pared 5 bases from V and 1 base from J, leaving 17 bases between. The CDR3 runs 16 residues.